This T cell receptor beta chain was profiled in a study of blood T cell repertoires in COVID-19. Libraries were prepared by immunoSEQ multiplex PCR; TCRdb keeps only in-frame clonotypes and omits some of them. The sample holds 60,000 to 75,000 clones, 70% to 90% seen once. This receptor was obtained from a woman older than 75 with acute or convalescent COVID-19. Sequenced material: peripheral blood.

DNA of the CDR3: TGCGCCAGCAGCTTGGCCAGCGAGTTGGACATTCAGTACTTC. This codes for CASSLASELDIQYF. This chain links TRBV5-1 with TRBJ2-4; D is unresolved. Trimming removed 0 bases at V and 8 bases at J, with 12 bases between. Looked up from germline, CDR1 is SGHRS and CDR2 is YFSETQ. This CDR3 is 14 amino acids long.